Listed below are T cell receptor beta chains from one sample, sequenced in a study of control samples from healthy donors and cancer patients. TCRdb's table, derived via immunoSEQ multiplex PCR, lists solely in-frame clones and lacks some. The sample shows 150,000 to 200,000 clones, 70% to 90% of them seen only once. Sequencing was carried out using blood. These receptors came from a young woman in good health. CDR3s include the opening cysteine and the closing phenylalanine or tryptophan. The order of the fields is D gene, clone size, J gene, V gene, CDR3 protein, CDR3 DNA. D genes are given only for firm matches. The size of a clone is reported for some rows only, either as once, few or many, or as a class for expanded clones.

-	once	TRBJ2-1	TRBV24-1	CATSDIGQTSYNEQFF	TGTGCCACCAGTGATATCGGACAGACCTCCTACAATGAGCAGTTCTTC
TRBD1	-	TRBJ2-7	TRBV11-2	CASSYPFTGDLTSYEQYF	TGTGCCAGCAGCTATCCGTTCACAGGGGACCTTACCTCCTACGAGCAGTACTTC
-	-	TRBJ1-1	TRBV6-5	CASRDRRDTEAFF	TGTGCCAGCAGAGACCGGCGGGACACTGAAGCTTTCTTT
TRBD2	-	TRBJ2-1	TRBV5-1	CASSRSGTSGNNEQFF	TGCGCCAGCAGCCGGAGCGGGACTAGCGGAAACAATGAGCAGTTCTTC
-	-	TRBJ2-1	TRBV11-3	CASSLTGSAYNEQFF	TGTGCCAGCAGCCTAACAGGGAGCGCCTACAATGAGCAGTTCTTC
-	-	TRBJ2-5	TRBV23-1	CASSQKLRNKETQYF	TGCGCCAGCAGTCAAAAACTACGAAACAAAGAGACCCAGTACTTC
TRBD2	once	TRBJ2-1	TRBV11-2	CASSSSGRAINEQFF	TGTGCCAGCAGCTCTAGCGGGAGGGCTATCAATGAGCAGTTCTTC
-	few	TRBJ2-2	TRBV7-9	CASFPGGSNANTGELFF	TGTGCCAGCTTTCCGGGCGGAAGCAATGCGAACACCGGGGAGCTGTTTTTT
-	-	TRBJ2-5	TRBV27	CASSLWSGAAQETQYF	TGTGCCAGCAGTTTATGGTCAGGGGCTGCCCAAGAGACCCAGTACTTC
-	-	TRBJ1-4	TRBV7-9	CASSHPVQEGEKLFF	TGTGCCAGCAGCCATCCGGTCCAGGAAGGTGAAAAACTGTTTTTT
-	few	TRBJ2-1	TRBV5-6	CASSLAPGTYNEQFF	TGTGCCAGCAGCTTGGCTCCAGGTACCTACAATGAGCAGTTCTTC
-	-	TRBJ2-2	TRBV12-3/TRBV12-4	CASSLTNPGELFF	TGTGCCAGCAGTTTAACGAACCCCGGGGAGCTGTTTTTT
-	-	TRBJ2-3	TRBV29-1	CSAPSSADTQYF	TGCAGCGCCCCCTCATCGGCAGATACGCAGTATTTT
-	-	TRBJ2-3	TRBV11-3	CASSSGGLTDTQYF	TGTGCCAGCAGCTCCGGAGGGCTCACAGATACGCAGTATTTT
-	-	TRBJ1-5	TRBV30	CACDPGYSNQPQHF	TGTGCCTGTGATCCGGGTTATAGCAATCAGCCCCAGCATTTT
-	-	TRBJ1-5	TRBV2	CASSEGVGIQPQHF	TGTGCCAGCAGTGAAGGTGTTGGTATCCAGCCCCAGCATTTT
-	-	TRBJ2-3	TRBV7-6	CASSLGGGLAVDTQYF	TGTGCCAGCAGCCTAGGTGGTGGGCTAGCAGTGGATACGCAGTATTTT
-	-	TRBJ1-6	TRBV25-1	CASSETTGVNSPLHF	TGTGCCAGCAGTGAAACGACGGGAGTTAATTCACCCCTCCACTTT
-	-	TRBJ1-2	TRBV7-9	CASSLPGPTRGGYTF	TGTGCCAGCAGCTTACCGGGACCAACACGGGGCGGCTACACCTTC
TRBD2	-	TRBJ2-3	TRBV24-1	CATSDFKTSGADTQYF	TGTGCCACCAGTGACTTTAAGACTAGCGGGGCAGATACGCAGTATTTT
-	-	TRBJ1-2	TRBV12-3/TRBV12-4	CASSPGTEYGYTF	TGTGCCAGCAGCCCCGGGACCGAGTATGGCTACACCTTC
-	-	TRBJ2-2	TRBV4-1	CASSQDDINTGELFF	TGCGCCAGCAGCCAAGATGACATCAATACCGGGGAGCTGTTTTTT
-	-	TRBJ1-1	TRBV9	CASSVDGVGNTEAFF	TGTGCCAGCAGCGTAGATGGGGTTGGAAACACTGAAGCTTTCTTT
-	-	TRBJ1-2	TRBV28	CASSPYNIYGYTF	TGTGCCAGCAGTCCCTACAACATTTATGGCTACACCTTC
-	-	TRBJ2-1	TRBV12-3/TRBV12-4	CASRPGGNEQFF	TGTGCCAGCAGGCCCGGGGGCAATGAGCAGTTCTTC
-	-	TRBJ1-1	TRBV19	CASSTPWGLEAFF	TGTGCCAGTAGTACCCCTTGGGGCCTGGAAGCTTTCTTT
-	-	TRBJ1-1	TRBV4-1	CASSLPRDGYTEAFF	TGCGCCAGCAGCCTACCCAGGGATGGCTACACTGAAGCTTTCTTT
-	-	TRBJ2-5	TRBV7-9	CASSLASRREYQETQYF	TGTGCCAGCAGCTTAGCATCGAGACGGGAGTACCAAGAGACCCAGTACTTC
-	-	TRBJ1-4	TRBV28	CASSPQRGLSEKLFF	TGTGCCAGCAGTCCCCAGCGAGGGCTGAGTGAAAAACTGTTTTTT
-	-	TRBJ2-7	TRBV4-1	CASSQVVALASYEQYF	TGCGCCAGCAGCCAAGTTGTCGCGCTAGCGTCTTACGAGCAGTACTTC
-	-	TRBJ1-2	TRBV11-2	CASSPRGGQQDLVYGYTF	TGTGCCAGCAGCCCTCGAGGAGGACAACAGGACCTAGTCTATGGCTACACCTTC
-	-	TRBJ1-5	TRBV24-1	CATSDSRLHNQPQHF	TGTGCCACCAGTGATTCCAGGTTGCACAATCAGCCCCAGCATTTT
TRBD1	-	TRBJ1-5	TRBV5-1	CASSPIGTGGNQPQHF	TGCGCCAGCAGCCCCATAGGGACAGGGGGCAATCAGCCCCAGCATTTT
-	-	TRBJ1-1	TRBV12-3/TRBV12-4	CASSPGPNTEAFF	TGTGCCAGCAGCCCCGGGCCGAACACTGAAGCTTTCTTT
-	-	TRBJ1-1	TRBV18	CASSRDMNTEAFF	TGTGCCAGCTCGCGGGACATGAACACTGAAGCTTTCTTT
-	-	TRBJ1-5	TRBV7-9	CASSSDSNQPQHF	TGTGCCAGCAGCTCAGATAGCAATCAGCCCCAGCATTTT
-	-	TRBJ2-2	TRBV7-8	CASSLDSGRATGELFF	TGTGCCAGCAGCTTAGATTCGGGAAGGGCGACAGGGGAGCTGTTTTTT
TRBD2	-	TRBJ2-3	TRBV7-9	CASSLTSGGPTSTDTQYF	TGTGCCAGCAGCTTAACTAGCGGGGGGCCAACTAGCACAGATACGCAGTATTTT